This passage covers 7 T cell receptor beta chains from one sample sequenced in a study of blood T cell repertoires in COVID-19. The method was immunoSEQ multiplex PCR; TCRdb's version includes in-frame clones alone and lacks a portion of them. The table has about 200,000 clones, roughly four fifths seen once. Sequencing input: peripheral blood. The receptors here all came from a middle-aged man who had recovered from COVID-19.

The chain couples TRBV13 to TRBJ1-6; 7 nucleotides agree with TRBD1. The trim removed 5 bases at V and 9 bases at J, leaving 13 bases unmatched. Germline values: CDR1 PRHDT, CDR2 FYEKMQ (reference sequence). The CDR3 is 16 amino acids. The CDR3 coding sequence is TGTGCCAGCAGCGCTTCAACGGACAGGCCGAGTTCACCCCTCCACTTT. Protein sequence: CASSASTDRPSSPLHF.

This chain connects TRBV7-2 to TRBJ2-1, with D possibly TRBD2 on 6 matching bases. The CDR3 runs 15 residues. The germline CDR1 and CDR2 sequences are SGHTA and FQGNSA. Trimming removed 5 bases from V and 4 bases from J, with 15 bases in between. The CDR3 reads CASSREGTHYNEQFF. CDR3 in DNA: TGTGCCAGCAGCCGTGAGGGGACTCATTACAATGAGCAGTTCTTC.

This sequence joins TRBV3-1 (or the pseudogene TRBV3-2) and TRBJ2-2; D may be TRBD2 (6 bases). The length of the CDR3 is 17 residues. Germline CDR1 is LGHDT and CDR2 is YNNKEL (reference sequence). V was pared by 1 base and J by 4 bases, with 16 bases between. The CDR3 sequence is CASSQGGGGASTGELFF. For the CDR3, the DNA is TGTGCCAGCAGCCAAGGGGGAGGAGGGGCCTCCACCGGGGAGCTGTTTTTT.

CDR3 residues: CASSSGRLASAPYEQYF. The CDR3 DNA follows: TGTGCCAGCAGCTCTGGTAGACTAGCGTCAGCCCCCTACGAGCAGTACTTC. The chain is built from TRBV5-6 and TRBJ2-7; 8 bases line up with TRBD2. Germline V gene sequence: CDR1 SGHDT, CDR2 YYEEEE. Trimming removed 3 bases from V and 2 bases from J; junction bases left unmatched: 13. The CDR3 is 17 amino acids. The complete variable domain, with remaining parts taken from reference TRBV5-6 and TRBJ2-7, reads DAGVTQSPTHLIKTRGQQVTLRCSPKSGHDTVSWYQQALGQGPQFIFQYYEEEERQRGNFPDRFSGHQFPNYSSELNVNALLLGDSALYLCASSSGRLASAPYEQYFGPGTRLTVT.

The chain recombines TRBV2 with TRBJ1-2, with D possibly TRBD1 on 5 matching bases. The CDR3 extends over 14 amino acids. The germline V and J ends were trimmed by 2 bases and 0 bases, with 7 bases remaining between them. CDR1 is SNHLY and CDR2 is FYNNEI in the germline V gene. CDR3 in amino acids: CASSERGSNYGYTF. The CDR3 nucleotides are TGTGCCAGCAGTGAACGGGGGTCTAACTATGGCTACACCTTC.

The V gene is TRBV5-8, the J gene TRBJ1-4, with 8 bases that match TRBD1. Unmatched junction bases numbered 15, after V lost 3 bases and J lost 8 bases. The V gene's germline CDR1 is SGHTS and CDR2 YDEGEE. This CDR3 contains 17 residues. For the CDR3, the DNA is TGTGCCAGCAGCTGGGGAAACCGGGACAGGCACGTAGAAAAACTGTTTTTT. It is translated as CASSWGNRDRHVEKLFF.

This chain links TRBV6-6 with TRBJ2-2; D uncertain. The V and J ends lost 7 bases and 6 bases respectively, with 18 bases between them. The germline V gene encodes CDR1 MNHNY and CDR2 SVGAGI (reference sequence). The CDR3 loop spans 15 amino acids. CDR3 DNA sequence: TGTGCCAGCACCGAACCCGACCGACTCGCCGGGGAGCTGTTTTTT. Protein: CASTEPDRLAGELFF.